One and the same sample provided the 2 T cell receptor beta chains below, sequenced in a study of blood T cell repertoires in COVID-19. TCRdb's table, derived via immunoSEQ multiplex PCR, lists solely in-frame clones and lacks some. The sample has about 95,000 clones; more than 80% are singletons. Source material: peripheral blood. The receptors originated from a man at least 80 years old with COVID-19, enrolled during active disease.

The chain links TRBV4-3 to TRBJ1-4; no firm D call. Trimming took off 1 base at V and 8 bases at J, with 8 bases between the two ends. CDR1 LGHNA and CDR2 YSLEER come from the germline V gene. The length of the CDR3 is 13 residues. As DNA, the CDR3 is TGCGCCAGCAGCCAAGTGGTGGGCGAAAAACTGTTTTTT. Translating it yields CASSQVVGEKLFF.

CDR3 amino acids: CASSLAQGAEAFF. The CDR3 DNA is TGTGCCAGCAGCCTAGCCCAAGGGGCCGAAGCTTTCTTT. The chain has TRBV11-2 and TRBJ1-1, with D possibly matching TRBD1 (5 bases). From germline, CDR1 is SGHAT and CDR2 FQNNGV. CDR3 length: 13 residues. Trimming stripped 5 bases from V and 8 bases from J, with 15 bases between. The whole variable domain, filled in from reference TRBV11-2 and TRBJ1-1, reads EAGVAQSPRYKIIEKRQSVAFWCNPISGHATLYWYQQILGQGPKLLIQFQNNGVVDDSQLPKDRFSAERLKGVDSTLKIQPAKLEDSAVYLCASSLAQGAEAFFGQGTRLTVV.